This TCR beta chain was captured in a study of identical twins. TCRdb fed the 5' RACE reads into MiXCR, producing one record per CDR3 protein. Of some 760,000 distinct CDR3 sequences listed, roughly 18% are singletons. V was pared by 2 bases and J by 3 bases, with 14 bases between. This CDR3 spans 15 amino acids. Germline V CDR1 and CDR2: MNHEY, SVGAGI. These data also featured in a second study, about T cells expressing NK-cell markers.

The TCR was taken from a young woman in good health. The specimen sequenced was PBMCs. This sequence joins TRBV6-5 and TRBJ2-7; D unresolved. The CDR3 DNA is TGTGCCAGCAGTTACCGGAGCTCCACCTACTACGAGCAGTACTTC. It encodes CASSYRSSTYYEQYF.